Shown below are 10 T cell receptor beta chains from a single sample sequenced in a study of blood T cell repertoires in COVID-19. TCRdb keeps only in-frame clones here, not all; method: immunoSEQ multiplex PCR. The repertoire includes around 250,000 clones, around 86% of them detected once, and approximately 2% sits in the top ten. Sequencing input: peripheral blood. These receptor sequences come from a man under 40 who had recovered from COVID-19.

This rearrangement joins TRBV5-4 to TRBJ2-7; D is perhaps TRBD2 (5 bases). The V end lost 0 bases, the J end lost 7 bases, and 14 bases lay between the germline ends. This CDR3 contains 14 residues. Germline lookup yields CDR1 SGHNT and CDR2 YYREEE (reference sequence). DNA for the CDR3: TGTGCCAGCAGCTTGGGGGCGGGTTCGGGTGAGCAGTACGTC. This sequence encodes CASSLGAGSGEQYV.

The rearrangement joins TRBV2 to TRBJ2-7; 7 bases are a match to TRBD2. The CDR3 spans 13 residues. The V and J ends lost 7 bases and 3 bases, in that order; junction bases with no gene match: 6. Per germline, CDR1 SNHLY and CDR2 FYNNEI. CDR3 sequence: CASTRESLYEQYF. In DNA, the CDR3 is TGTGCCAGCACGCGGGAGTCTCTCTACGAGCAGTACTTC.

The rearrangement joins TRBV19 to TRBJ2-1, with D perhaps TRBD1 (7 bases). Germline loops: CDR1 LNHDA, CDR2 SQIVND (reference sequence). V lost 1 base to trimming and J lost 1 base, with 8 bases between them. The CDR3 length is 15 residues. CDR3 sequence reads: CASSIAGGSYNEQFF. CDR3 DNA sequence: TGTGCCAGTAGTATAGCAGGGGGGTCCTACAATGAGCAGTTCTTC. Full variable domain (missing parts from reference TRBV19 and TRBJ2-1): DGGITQSPKYLFRKEGQNVTLSCEQNLNHDAMYWYRQDPGQGLRLIYYSQIVNDFQKGDIAEGYSVSREKKESFPLTVTSAQKNPTAFYLCASSIAGGSYNEQFFGPGTRLTVL.

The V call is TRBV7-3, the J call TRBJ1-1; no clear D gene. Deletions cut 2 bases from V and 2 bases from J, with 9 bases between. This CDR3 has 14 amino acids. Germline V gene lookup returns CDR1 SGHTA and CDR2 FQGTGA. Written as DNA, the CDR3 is TGTGCCAGCAGCTTAGCGCCCTCCAACACTGAAGCTTTCTTT. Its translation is CASSLAPSNTEAFF.

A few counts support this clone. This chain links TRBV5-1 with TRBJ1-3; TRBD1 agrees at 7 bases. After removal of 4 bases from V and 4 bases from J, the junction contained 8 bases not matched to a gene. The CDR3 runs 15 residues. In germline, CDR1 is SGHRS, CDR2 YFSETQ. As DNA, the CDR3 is TGCGCCAGCAGCCAAAACAGGGGTGACGGAAACACCATATATTTT. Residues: CASSQNRGDGNTIYF.

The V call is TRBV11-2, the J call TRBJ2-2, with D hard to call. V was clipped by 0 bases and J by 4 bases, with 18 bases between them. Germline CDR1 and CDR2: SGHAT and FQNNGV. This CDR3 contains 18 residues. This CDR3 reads CASSLERYQGDPTGELFF. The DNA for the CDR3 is TGTGCCAGCAGCTTAGAACGGTATCAAGGAGATCCCACCGGGGAGCTGTTTTTT.

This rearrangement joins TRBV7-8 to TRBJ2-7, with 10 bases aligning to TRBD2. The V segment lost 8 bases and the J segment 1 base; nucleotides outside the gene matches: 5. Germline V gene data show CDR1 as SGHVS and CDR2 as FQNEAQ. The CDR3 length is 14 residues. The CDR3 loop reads CASQAGGRSYEQYV. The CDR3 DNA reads TGTGCCAGCCAAGCGGGGGGGCGTTCCTACGAGCAGTACGTC.

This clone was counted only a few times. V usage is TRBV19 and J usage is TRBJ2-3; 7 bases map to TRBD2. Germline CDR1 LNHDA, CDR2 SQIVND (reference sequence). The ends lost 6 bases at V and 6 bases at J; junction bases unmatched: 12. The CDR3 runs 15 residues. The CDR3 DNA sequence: TGTGCCAGTAGGGTAGCACGGGGGACTACGGATACGCAGTATTTT. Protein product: CASRVARGTTDTQYF.

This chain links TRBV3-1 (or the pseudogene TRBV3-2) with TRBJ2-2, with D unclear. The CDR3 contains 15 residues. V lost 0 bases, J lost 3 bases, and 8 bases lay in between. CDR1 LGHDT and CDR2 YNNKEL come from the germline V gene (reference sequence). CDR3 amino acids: CASSQDFQDTGELFF. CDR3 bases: TGTGCCAGCAGCCAAGATTTTCAGGACACCGGGGAGCTGTTTTTT.

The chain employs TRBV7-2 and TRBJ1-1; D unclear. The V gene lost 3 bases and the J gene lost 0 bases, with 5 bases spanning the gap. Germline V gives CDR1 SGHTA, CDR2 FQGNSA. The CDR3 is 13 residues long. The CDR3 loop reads CASSFYVNTEAFF. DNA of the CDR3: TGTGCCAGCAGCTTCTATGTGAACACTGAAGCTTTCTTT.